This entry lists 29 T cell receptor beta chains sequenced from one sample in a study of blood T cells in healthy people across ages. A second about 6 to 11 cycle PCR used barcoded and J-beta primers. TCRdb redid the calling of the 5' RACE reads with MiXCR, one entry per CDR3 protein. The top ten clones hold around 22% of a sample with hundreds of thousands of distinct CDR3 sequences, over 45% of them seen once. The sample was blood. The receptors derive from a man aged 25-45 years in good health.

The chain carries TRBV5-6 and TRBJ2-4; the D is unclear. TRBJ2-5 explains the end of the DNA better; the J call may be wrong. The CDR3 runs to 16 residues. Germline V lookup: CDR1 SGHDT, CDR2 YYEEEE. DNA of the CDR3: TGTGCCAGCAGCTTGATGGGCGATGTCGACCAAGAGACCCAGTACTTC. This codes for CASSLMGDVDQETQYF.

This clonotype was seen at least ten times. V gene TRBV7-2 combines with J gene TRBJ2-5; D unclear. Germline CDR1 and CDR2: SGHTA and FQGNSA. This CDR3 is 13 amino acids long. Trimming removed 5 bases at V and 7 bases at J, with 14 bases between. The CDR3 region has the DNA TGTGCCAGCAGCACCGGACCAAGTGGGACCCAGTACTTC. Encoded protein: CASSTGPSGTQYF.

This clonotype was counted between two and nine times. The CDR3 nucleotides are TGTGCCAGCAGCCAATTCCGGAGCTCCTATAATTCACCCCTCCACTTT. This encodes CASSQFRSSYNSPLHF. This rearrangement joins TRBV3-1 to TRBJ1-6; unclear D gene. CDR3 length equals 16 residues. Germline V CDR1 and CDR2: LGHDT, YNNKEL (reference sequence). Trimming shortened V by 2 bases and J by 0 bases, and 8 bases separated the two germline ends.

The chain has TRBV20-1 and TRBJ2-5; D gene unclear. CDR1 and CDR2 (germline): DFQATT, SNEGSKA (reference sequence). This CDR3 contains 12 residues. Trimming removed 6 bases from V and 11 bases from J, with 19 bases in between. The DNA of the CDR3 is TGCAGTGCCATGGTCCCAGAGAGTGAGCAGTACTTC. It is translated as CSAMVPESEQYF.

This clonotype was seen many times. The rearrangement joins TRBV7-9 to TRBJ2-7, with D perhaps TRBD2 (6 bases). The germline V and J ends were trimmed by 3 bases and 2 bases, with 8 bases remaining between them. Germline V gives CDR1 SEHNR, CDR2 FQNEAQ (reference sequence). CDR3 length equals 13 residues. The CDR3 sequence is CASSFSGTYEQYF. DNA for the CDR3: TGTGCCAGCAGCTTTAGCGGAACCTACGAGCAGTACTTC.

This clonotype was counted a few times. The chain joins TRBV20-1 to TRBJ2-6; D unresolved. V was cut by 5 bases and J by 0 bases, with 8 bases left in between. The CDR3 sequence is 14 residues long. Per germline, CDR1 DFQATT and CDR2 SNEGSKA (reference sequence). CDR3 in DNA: TGCAGTGCTCCCCGGATCTCTGGGGCCAACGTCCTGACTTTC. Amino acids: CSAPRISGANVLTF.

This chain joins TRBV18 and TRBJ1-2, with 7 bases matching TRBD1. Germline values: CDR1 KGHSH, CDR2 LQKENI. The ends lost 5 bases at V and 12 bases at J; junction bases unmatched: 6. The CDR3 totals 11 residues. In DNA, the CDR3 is TGTGCCAGCTCAGGAGGGGGCAGCAACACCTTC. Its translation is CASSGGGSNTF.

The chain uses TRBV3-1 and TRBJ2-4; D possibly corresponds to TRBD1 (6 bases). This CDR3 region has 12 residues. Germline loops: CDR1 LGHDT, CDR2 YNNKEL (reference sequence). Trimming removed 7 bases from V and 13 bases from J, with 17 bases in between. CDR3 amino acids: CASITSRTAQYF. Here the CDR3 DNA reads TGTGCCAGCATCACATCCAGGACAGCGCAGTACTTC. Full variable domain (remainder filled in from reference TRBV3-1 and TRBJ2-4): DTAVSQTPKYLVTQMGNDKSIKCEQNLGHDTMYWYKQDSKKFLKIMFSYNNKELIINETVPNRFSPKSPDKAHLNLHINSLELGDSAVYFCASITSRTAQYFGAGTRLSVL.

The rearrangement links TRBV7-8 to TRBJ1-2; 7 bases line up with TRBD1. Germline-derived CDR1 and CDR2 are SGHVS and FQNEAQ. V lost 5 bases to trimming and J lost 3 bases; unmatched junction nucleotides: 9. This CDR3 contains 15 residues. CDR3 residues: CASSPTTGADYGYTF. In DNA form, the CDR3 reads TGTGCCAGCAGCCCTACCACAGGGGCGGACTATGGCTACACCTTC.

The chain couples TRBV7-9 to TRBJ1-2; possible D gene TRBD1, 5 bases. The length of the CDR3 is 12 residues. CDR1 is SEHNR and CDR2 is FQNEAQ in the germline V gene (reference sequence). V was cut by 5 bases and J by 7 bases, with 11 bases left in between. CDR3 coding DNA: TGTGCCAGCAGCCGGGACGACTGTGGCTACACCTTC. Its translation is CASSRDDCGYTF.

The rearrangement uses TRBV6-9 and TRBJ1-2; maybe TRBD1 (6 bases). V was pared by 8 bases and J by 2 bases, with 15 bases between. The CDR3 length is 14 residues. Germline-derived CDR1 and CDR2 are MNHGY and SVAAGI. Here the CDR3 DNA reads TGTGCCAGCGGTTGGGGGGCGAGGAACTATGGCTACACCTTC. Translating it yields CASGWGARNYGYTF.

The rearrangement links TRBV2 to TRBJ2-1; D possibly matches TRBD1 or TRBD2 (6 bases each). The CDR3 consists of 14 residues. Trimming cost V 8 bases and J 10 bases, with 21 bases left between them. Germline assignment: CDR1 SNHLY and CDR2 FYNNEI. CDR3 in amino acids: CASWRDTDPGEQFF. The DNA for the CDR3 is TGTGCCAGCTGGCGGGACACGGACCCCGGGGAGCAGTTCTTC.

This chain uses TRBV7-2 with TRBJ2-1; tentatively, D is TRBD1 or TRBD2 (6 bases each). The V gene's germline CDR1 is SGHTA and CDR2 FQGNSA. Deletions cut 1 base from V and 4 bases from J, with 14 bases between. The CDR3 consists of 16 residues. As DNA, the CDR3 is TGTGCCAGCAGCTTAGGTGTGGGGGGCCAGTACAATGAGCAGTTCTTC. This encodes CASSLGVGGQYNEQFF.

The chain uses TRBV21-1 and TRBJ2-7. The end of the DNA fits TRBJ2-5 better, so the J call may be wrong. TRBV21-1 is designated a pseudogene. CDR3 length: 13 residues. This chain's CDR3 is CASSMVGTETQYF. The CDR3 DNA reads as TGTGCCAGCAGCATGGTGGGAACAGAGACCCAGTACTTC.

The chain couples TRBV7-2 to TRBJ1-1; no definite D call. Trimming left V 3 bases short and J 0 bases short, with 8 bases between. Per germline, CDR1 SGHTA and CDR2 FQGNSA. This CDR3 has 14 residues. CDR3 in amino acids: CASSLRTMNTEAFF. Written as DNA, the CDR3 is TGTGCCAGCAGCTTGCGGACCATGAACACTGAAGCTTTCTTT.

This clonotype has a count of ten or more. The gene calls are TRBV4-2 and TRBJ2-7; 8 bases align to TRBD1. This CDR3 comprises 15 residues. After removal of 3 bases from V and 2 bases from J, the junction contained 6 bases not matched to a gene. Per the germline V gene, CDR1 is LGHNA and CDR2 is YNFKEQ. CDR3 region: CASSHAGTGPYEQYF. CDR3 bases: TGTGCCAGCAGCCATGCCGGGACAGGACCCTACGAGCAGTACTTC.

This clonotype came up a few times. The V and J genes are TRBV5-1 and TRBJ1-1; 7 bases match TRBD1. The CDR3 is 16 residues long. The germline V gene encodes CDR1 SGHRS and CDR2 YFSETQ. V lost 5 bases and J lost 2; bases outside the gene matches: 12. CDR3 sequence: CASRQRVGQQNTEAFF. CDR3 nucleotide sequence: TGCGCCAGCAGACAGCGAGTGGGACAGCAAAACACTGAAGCTTTCTTT.

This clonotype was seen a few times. CDR3 sequence (DNA): TGTGCCAGCAGCTTATTGGGCAACTCCTACGAGCAGTACTTC. Protein product: CASSLLGNSYEQYF. The genes are TRBV7-9 and TRBJ2-7; D is unclear. The germline V gene encodes CDR1 SEHNR and CDR2 FQNEAQ (reference sequence). V was clipped by 2 bases and J by 0 bases, with 8 bases between them. This CDR3 comprises 14 residues.

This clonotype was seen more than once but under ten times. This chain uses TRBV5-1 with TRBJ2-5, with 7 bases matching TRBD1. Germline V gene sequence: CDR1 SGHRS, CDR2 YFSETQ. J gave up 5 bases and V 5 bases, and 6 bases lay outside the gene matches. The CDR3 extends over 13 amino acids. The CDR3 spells CASRFGTDETQYF. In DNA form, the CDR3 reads TGCGCCAGCAGATTTGGGACAGACGAGACCCAGTACTTC.

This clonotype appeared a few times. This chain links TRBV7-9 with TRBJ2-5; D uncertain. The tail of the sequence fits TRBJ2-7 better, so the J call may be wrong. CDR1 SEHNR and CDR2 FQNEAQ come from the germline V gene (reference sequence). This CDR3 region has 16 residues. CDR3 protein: CASSLTVGSNPDEQYF. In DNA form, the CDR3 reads TGTGCCAGCAGCTTAACGGTGGGTTCGAATCCCGACGAGCAGTACTTC.

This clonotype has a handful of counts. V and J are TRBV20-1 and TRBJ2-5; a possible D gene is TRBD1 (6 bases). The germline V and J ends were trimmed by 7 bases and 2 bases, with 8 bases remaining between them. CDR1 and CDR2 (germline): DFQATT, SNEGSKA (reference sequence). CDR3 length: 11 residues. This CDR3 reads CSEGTQETQYF. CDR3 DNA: TGCAGTGAGGGGACACAAGAGACCCAGTACTTC.

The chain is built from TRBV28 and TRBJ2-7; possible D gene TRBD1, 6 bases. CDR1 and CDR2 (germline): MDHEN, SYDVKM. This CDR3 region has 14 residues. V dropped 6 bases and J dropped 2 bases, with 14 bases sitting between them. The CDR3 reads CASRGTPIPYEQYF. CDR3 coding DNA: TGTGCCAGCAGAGGGACACCAATCCCCTACGAGCAGTACTTC.

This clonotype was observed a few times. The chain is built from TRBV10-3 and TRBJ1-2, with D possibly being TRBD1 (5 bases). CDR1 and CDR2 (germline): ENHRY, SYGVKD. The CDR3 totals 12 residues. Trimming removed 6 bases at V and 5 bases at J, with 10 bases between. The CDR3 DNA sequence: TGTGCCATCAGGGACACCAAGTATGGCTACACCTTC. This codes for CAIRDTKYGYTF.

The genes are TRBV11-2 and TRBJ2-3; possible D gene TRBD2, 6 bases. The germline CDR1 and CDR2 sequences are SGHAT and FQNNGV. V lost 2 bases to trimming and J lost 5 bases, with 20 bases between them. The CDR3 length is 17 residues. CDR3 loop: CASSLRGTGTQQDTQYF. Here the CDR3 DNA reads TGTGCCAGCAGCTTAAGAGGCACCGGGACTCAGCAAGATACGCAGTATTTT.

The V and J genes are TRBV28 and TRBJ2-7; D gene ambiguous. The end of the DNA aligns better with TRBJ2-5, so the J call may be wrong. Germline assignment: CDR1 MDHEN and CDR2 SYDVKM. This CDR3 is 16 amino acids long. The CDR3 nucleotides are TGTGCCAGCAGTTCCGCTGGTTTAGGAGAGAGGGAGACCCAGTACTTC. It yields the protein CASSSAGLGERETQYF.

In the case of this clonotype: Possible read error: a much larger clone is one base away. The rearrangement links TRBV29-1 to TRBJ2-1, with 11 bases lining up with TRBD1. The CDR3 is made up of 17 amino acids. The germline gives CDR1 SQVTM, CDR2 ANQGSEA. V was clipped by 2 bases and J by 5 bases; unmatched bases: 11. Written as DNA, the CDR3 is TGCAGCGTTGAACTCGGACAGGGGGCGCGGTCCAACAATGAGCAGTTCTTC. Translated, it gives CSVELGQGARSNNEQFF.

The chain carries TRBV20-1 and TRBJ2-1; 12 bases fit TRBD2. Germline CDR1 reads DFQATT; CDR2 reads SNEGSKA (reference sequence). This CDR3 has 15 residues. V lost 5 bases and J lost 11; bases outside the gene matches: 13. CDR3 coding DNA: TGCAGTGCTCGCTCGCAGACTAGCGGGAGAAATAAGCAGTTCTTC. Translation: CSARSQTSGRNKQFF.

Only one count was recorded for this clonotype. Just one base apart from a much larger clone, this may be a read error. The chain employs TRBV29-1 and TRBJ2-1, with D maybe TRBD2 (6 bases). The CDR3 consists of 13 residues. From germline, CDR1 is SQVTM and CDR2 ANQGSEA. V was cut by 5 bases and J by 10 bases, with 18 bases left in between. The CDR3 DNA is TGCAGCGTTCTGCTGTCGGGGGAGTACGAGCAGTTCTTC. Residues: CSVLLSGEYEQFF.

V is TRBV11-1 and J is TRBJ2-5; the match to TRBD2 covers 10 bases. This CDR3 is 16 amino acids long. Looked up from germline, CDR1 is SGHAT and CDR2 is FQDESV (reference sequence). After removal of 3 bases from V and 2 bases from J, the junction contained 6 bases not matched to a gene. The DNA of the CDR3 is TGTGCCAGCAGCTTCGGGTGGACTAGCGGACAAGAGACCCAGTACTTC. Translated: CASSFGWTSGQETQYF. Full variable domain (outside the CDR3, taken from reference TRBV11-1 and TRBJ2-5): EAEVAQSPRYKITEKSQAVAFWCDPISGHATLYWYRQILGQGPELLVQFQDESVVDDSQLPKDRFSAERLKGVDSTLKIQPAELGDSAMYLCASSFGWTSGQETQYFGPGTRLLVL.